A single sample is the source of the 29 T cell receptor beta chains below, sequenced in a study of CD8 T cells in ankylosing spondylitis. A single record per CDR3 protein comes from TCRdb applying MiXCR to the 5' RACE reads. The data hold about 160,000 distinct CDR3 sequences, with about 16% observed a single time. Material for sequencing was blood, either unsorted or a sorted T cell fraction (not recorded which). Receptor source: a male donor with ankylosing spondylitis or in good health (not recorded which).

DNA of the CDR3: TGTGCCAGCAGCTTATCCCAGGCGGGAGAAATCTACAATGAGCAGTTCTTC. As protein: CASSLSQAGEIYNEQFF. This sequence joins TRBV7-8 and TRBJ2-1, with 7 bases that match TRBD2. This CDR3 is built from 17 residues. CDR1 is SGHVS and CDR2 is FQNEAQ in the germline V gene. After removal of 2 bases from V and 3 bases from J, the junction contained 10 bases not matched to a gene.

As to this clonotype: Given a much more abundant clone one base away, this may be a read error. The chain has TRBV27 and TRBJ1-3; D remains ambiguous. CDR1 is MNHEY, CDR2 SMNVEV, per germline (reference sequence). The CDR3 runs to 13 residues. For the CDR3, the DNA is TGTGCCAGCAGTTTGGGGTCTGGAAACAACATATATTTT. This encodes CASSLGSGNNIYF.

In this sample, this clonotype turned up a few times. The J gene is TRBJ2-2, the V gene TRBV7-6; 8 bases line up with TRBD2. This CDR3 has 15 residues. The J segment lost 4 bases and the V segment lost 0 bases, leaving 1 base of the junction unmatched. Per the germline V gene, CDR1 is SGHVS and CDR2 is FNYEAQ. CDR3 in amino acids: CASSLAAGGTGELFF. The CDR3 DNA follows: TGTGCCAGCAGCTTAGCGGCGGGAGGCACCGGGGAGCTGTTTTTT.

This clonotype was counted many times. This rearrangement joins TRBV20-1 to TRBJ2-3, with TRBD2 identical over 10 bases. Germline lookup yields CDR1 DFQATT and CDR2 SNEGSKA (reference sequence). CDR3 length: 17 residues. The J segment lost 3 bases and the V segment lost 0 bases, leaving 9 bases of the junction unmatched. For the CDR3, the DNA is TGCAGTGCTAGAGATATCGGGGCTAGCGGGAGAACAGATACGCAGTATTTT. Residues: CSARDIGASGRTDTQYF.

This clonotype was picked up many times. The chain recombines TRBV5-1 with TRBJ2-1; D call uncertain. The CDR3 has 15 residues. Trimming cost V 1 base and J 4 bases, with 12 bases left between them. Looked up from germline, CDR1 is SGHRS and CDR2 is YFSETQ. CDR3 residues: CASSLRGPLYNEQFF. As DNA, the CDR3 is TGCGCCAGCAGCTTGCGTGGGCCCTTATACAATGAGCAGTTCTTC.

This clonotype was counted at least ten times. Compared with germline, one end of the junction differs, possibly owing to a read error. The chain employs TRBV30 and TRBJ1-6; 9 bases are a match to TRBD1. Germline-derived CDR1 and CDR2 are GTSNPN and SVGIG (reference sequence). The CDR3 has 15 residues. The CDR3 spells CAWSLPGQGISALHF. The CDR3 coding sequence is TGTGCCTGGAGTCTCCCGGGACAGGGTATTTCAGCCCTCCACTTT. Looking up the rest from reference TRBV30 and TRBJ1-6 gives the full variable domain: SQTIHQWPATLVQPVGSPLSLECTVEGTSNPNLYWYRQAAGRGLQLLFYSVGIGQISSEVPQNLSASRPQDRQFILSSKKLLLSDSGFYLCAWSLPGQGISALHFGNGTRLTVT.

This clonotype was counted many times. The J gene is TRBJ2-3, the V gene TRBV4-2, with 12 bases that match TRBD2. The CDR3 spans 16 residues. The J segment lost 3 bases and the V segment lost 1 base, leaving 2 bases of the junction unmatched. Germline V gene data show CDR1 as LGHNA and CDR2 as YNFKEQ. CDR3 nucleotide sequence: TGTGCCAGCAGCCAAGCCGGGACTAGCGGGACAGATACGCAGTATTTT. This encodes CASSQAGTSGTDTQYF.

This clonotype has more than one count but fewer than ten. The chain links TRBV12-3 or TRBV12-4 to TRBJ2-1, with TRBD1 identical over 9 bases. The J segment lost 8 bases and the V segment lost 3 bases, leaving 8 bases of the junction unmatched. The CDR3 consists of 15 residues. CDR3 nucleotides: TGTGCCAGCAGTTTCTTCGGACAGGGGAGGGATGAGCAGTTCTTC. As protein: CASSFFGQGRDEQFF.

J is TRBJ1-1 and V is TRBV28; no definite D call. Germline lookup yields CDR1 MDHEN and CDR2 SYDVKM. V lost 7 bases to trimming and J lost 11 bases, with 17 bases between them. The CDR3 spans 12 residues. The CDR3 sequence is CASTLPPIGAFF. The CDR3 DNA is TGTGCCAGCACCTTACCCCCGATCGGGGCTTTCTTT.

This clonotype showed up many times. The rearrangement joins TRBV4-1 to TRBJ2-7; D might be TRBD1 (5 bases). Looked up from germline, CDR1 is MGHRA and CDR2 is YSYEKL. CDR3 length equals 12 residues. Trimming removed 3 bases at V and 6 bases at J, with 9 bases between. The CDR3 spells CASSHGQGEQYF. The CDR3 region has the DNA TGCGCCAGCAGCCACGGCCAGGGCGAGCAGTACTTC.

This chain joins TRBV6-1 and TRBJ2-1; 14 nucleotides match TRBD2. Germline CDR1 is MNHNS and CDR2 is SASEGT. The V segment lost 6 bases and the J segment 5 bases; nucleotides outside the gene matches: 6. The length of the CDR3 is 16 residues. The CDR3 DNA is TGTGCCAGCAGAACGACTAGCGGGAGGGACAACAATGAGCAGTTCTTC. Translated, it gives CASRTTSGRDNNEQFF.

CDR3 loop: CATSEPGTGLNTQYF. The CDR3 region has the DNA TGTGCCACCAGTGAACCCGGGACAGGGCTAAATACGCAGTATTTT. The V gene is TRBV24-1, the J gene TRBJ2-3; 9 positions match TRBD1. This CDR3 region has 15 residues. Germline loops: CDR1 KGHDR, CDR2 SFDVKD. Trimming cost V 4 bases and J 7 bases; bases outside gene matches: 8.

This clonotype has at least ten counts. This chain uses TRBV20-1 with TRBJ2-1; TRBD2 aligns across 12 bases. The CDR3 has 15 amino acids. Trimming removed 3 bases from V and 6 bases from J; junction bases left unmatched: 6. Germline lookup yields CDR1 DFQATT and CDR2 SNEGSKA (reference sequence). The CDR3 DNA follows: TGCAGTGCTAGTAAGACTAGCGGGAGATTCAATGAGCAGTTCTTC. Translated, it gives CSASKTSGRFNEQFF.

This clonotype was picked up many times. The rearrangement uses TRBV12-3 or TRBV12-4 and TRBJ1-1; no firm D call. The CDR3 is 13 residues long. V was shortened by 1 base and J by 6 bases, with 9 bases between the two germline ends. The DNA of the CDR3 is TGTGCCAGCAGTTTAGGTGGTTCGGCTGAAGCTTTCTTT. Translated, it gives CASSLGGSAEAFF.

This clonotype was seen a few times. The chain uses TRBV20-1 and TRBJ2-3; possibly TRBD2 for D (6 bases). The V gene lost 1 base and the J gene lost 2 bases, with 13 bases spanning the gap. The CDR3 has 15 residues. CDR1 and CDR2 from the germline V gene are DFQATT and SNEGSKA (reference sequence). In nucleotides, the CDR3 is TGCAGTGCTAGAGGTTCCCGGGACTTCACAGATACGCAGTATTTT. The encoded protein is CSARGSRDFTDTQYF.

Comments on this clonotype: The junction differs from germline at one of its ends, possibly a read error. DNA for the CDR3: TGTGCCAGCAGTGGCTTCCTCTATGGTGGAGAGGCCAAAAACATTCAGTACTTC. Encoded protein: CASSGFLYGGEAKNIQYF. V is TRBV10-3 and J is TRBJ2-4; D remains ambiguous. The CDR3 has 18 residues. In germline, CDR1 is ENHRY, CDR2 SYGVKD.

This clonotype came up many times. This chain uses TRBV5-1 with TRBJ1-1; D gene uncertain. Germline loops: CDR1 SGHRS, CDR2 YFSETQ. The CDR3 loop spans 13 amino acids. V gave up 6 bases and J gave up 1 base, with 10 bases separating them. DNA for the CDR3: TGCGCCAGCAAAGTCGTACAGAACACTGAAGCTTTCTTT. Protein product: CASKVVQNTEAFF. Together with reference TRBV5-1 and TRBJ1-1, the CDR3 gives the full variable domain: KAGVTQTPRYLIKTRGQQVTLSCSPISGHRSVSWYQQTPGQGLQFLFEYFSETQRNKGNFPGRFSGRQFSNSRSEMNVSTLELGDSALYLCASKVVQNTEAFFGQGTRLTVV.

This clonotype was observed many times. CDR3 in DNA: TGCGCCAGCAGCTTGGCGAGGACAGGGGGTTCGGATACGCAGTATTTT. Its translation is CASSLARTGGSDTQYF. The chain uses TRBV5-1 and TRBJ2-3, with 10 bases fitting TRBD1. Trimming at V came to 0 bases and at J to 6 bases, leaving 7 bases not matched to a gene. CDR1 SGHRS and CDR2 YFSETQ come from the germline V gene. CDR3 size: 16 residues.

The V gene is TRBV27, the J gene TRBJ2-7; 8 positions agree with TRBD1. Germline V lookup: CDR1 MNHEY, CDR2 SMNVEV (reference sequence). The V segment lost 6 bases and the J segment 2 bases; nucleotides outside the gene matches: 9. The CDR3 has 15 residues. The CDR3 DNA reads TGTGCCAGCAGACTGCTGGGACAGGAAACCTACGAGCAGTACTTC. This gives the protein CASRLLGQETYEQYF.

The chain is built from TRBV7-9 and TRBJ2-2; no clear D gene. The germline V gene has CDR1 SEHNR and CDR2 FQNEAQ (reference sequence). V was shortened by 0 bases and J by 6 bases, with 17 bases between the two germline ends. This CDR3 has 17 amino acids. CDR3 sequence: CASSLARWREHAGELFF. The CDR3 DNA is TGTGCCAGCAGCTTAGCCCGATGGCGTGAACACGCCGGGGAGCTGTTTTTT.

This clonotype was counted a few times. The chain couples TRBV24-1 to TRBJ2-3, with D possibly matching TRBD1 (6 bases). Germline loops: CDR1 KGHDR, CDR2 SFDVKD. Trimming left V 4 bases short and J 0 bases short, with 13 bases between. CDR3 length: 16 residues. DNA for the CDR3: TGTGCCACCAGTGACCTCCGGGACAAGAGCACAGATACGCAGTATTTT. Its protein product is CATSDLRDKSTDTQYF.

This clonotype occurred many times. This rearrangement joins TRBV7-2 to TRBJ2-5; tentative D call: TRBD1 (6 bases). CDR1 is SGHTA and CDR2 is FQGNSA in the germline V gene. V gave up 5 bases and J gave up 2 bases, with 9 bases separating them. CDR3 length: 13 amino acids. This CDR3 reads CASSRDTQETQYF. The CDR3 DNA reads as TGTGCCAGCAGCCGGGACACACAAGAGACCCAGTACTTC.

Many counts were recorded for this clonotype. V is TRBV7-8 and J is TRBJ2-1, with D uncertain. Trimming took 5 bases from V and 6 from J, leaving 5 bases between them. CDR1 is SGHVS, CDR2 FQNEAQ, per germline. The CDR3 extends over 11 amino acids. The CDR3 here is CASSRANEQFF. CDR3 DNA: TGTGCCAGCAGCAGGGCCAATGAGCAGTTCTTC.

Many counts were recorded for this clonotype. This chain uses TRBV3-1 with TRBJ1-2; no reliable D call. Trimming took 1 base from V and 0 from J, leaving 18 bases between them. CDR1 is LGHDT and CDR2 is YNNKEL in the germline V gene (reference sequence). CDR3 length equals 18 residues. CDR3 protein: CASSQGQAHSAPNYGYTF. CDR3 bases: TGTGCCAGCAGCCAAGGTCAAGCCCACAGCGCCCCTAACTATGGCTACACCTTC.

In its sample, this clonotype was seen many times. A junction boundary mismatches the germline segment, possibly from a read error. The CDR3 nucleotides read TGCAGTGCTAGAGCCCCAGGGGGCTCCAACAATGAGCAGTTCTTC. Amino acids: CSARAPGGSNNEQFF. The chain joins TRBV20-1 to TRBJ2-1, with 8 positions matching TRBD1. The CDR3 is 15 residues long. Germline CDR1 DFQATT, CDR2 SNEGSKA (reference sequence).

Remarks on this clonotype: A much larger clone lies one base from this, so it may be a read error. The chain joins TRBV20-1 to TRBJ2-1; no definite D call. Germline V gene data show CDR1 as DFQATT and CDR2 as SNEGSKA (reference sequence). The CDR3 is 13 residues long. The CDR3 spells CSARPDGYSEQFF. The CDR3 DNA reads TGCAGTGCTAGACCAGACGGGTACAGTGAGCAGTTCTTC.

This clonotype has only a few counts. The V and J genes are TRBV28 and TRBJ2-7, with D possibly matching TRBD1 (5 bases). Looked up from germline, CDR1 is MDHEN and CDR2 is SYDVKM. V lost 7 bases and J lost 3, with 10 bases in between. The CDR3 spans 12 residues. The CDR3 DNA follows: TGTGCCAGCACCGGAGACAGCTACGAGCAGTACTTC. This encodes CASTGDSYEQYF.

This clonotype showed up just a few times. This chain joins TRBV12-3 or TRBV12-4 and TRBJ1-5; the match to TRBD1 covers 8 bases. J was trimmed by 7 bases and V by 6 bases; bases with no gene match: 8. This CDR3 has 14 amino acids. This CDR3 is CASREQGGLQPQHF. The CDR3 nucleotides read TGTGCCAGCAGGGAACAGGGGGGGCTGCAGCCCCAGCATTTT.

This clonotype has just a few counts. The gene calls are TRBV28 and TRBJ2-7, with D perhaps given as TRBD1 or TRBD2 (5 bases each). Germline V gene data show CDR1 as MDHEN and CDR2 as SYDVKM. Trimming took 7 bases from V and 6 from J, leaving 19 bases between them. CDR3 length: 14 residues. In DNA, the CDR3 is TGTGCCAGCACAGTTTTCGGGGCCACGGGCGAGCAGTACTTC. Amino acids: CASTVFGATGEQYF.